Many counts were recorded for the clone carrying this T cell receptor (beta chain). What it binds is unknown. PCR used 60 Vbeta primers and 13 Jbeta primers. Assay used: immunoSEQ multiplex PCR; TCRdb lists only in-frame clones, some missing. This repertoire shows under 95,000 clones, around 8% found once; its top ten account for about 2.1%. These data come from a study of cytomegalovirus exposure and HLA in healthy donors. The CDR3 has 16 amino acids. V shed 4 bases, J shed 0 bases, and the junction held 7 bases outside the gene matches. Germline lookup yields CDR1 SGHKS and CDR2 YYEKEE (reference sequence). The study, taken as a whole, reports: The presence/absence work took it that sequencing depth was about the same across donors.

The sequenced sample was PBMCs. The V gene is TRBV5-5, the J gene TRBJ2-7; the match to TRBD2 covers 10 bases. The TCR sequence derives from a man aged 50 to 59 in good health and CMV-seronegative. The CDR3 nucleotides are TGTGCCAGCAGCGCACAATCTAGCGGGAGCTCCTACGAGCAGTACTTC. Residues: CASSAQSSGSSYEQYF.